What follows are 19 T cell receptor beta chains derived from one specimen sequenced in a study of Graves' ophthalmopathy and Graves' hyperthyroidism. The TCR beta CDR3 regions underwent amplification from RNA transcripts. HTBI primers primed a first-round RT-PCR, and a second-round multiplex PCR followed. TCRdb processed the multiplex PCR reads anew with MiXCR; each CDR3 protein has one entry. The data hold 400,000 to 500,000 distinct CDR3 sequences, with around 21% observed a single time. The sequenced material came from peripheral blood. Receptors were obtained from a woman under 30 with stable Graves' hyperthyroidism.

The gene calls are TRBV28 and TRBJ2-7; 11 bases fit TRBD2. V dropped 10 bases and J dropped 4; count of bases not matched to a gene: 6. This CDR3 spans 13 amino acids. In germline, CDR1 is MDHEN, CDR2 SYDVKM. The CDR3 loop reads CATHPSGGYEQYF. As DNA, the CDR3 is TGTGCCACCCACCCTAGCGGGGGGTACGAGCAGTACTTC.

This clonotype was recorded many times. This sequence joins TRBV5-6 and TRBJ1-3; TRBD1 is a possible D gene (5 bases). Germline V lookup: CDR1 SGHDT, CDR2 YYEEEE. V was pared by 5 bases and J by 6 bases, with 9 bases between. The CDR3 contains 12 residues. CDR3 in amino acids: CASSSGTNTIYF. The DNA for the CDR3 is TGTGCCAGCAGTTCCGGGACAAACACCATATATTTT.

In its sample, this clonotype was seen many times. J is TRBJ1-1 and V is TRBV29-1; TRBD1 matches 12 bases. V gave up 8 bases and J gave up 5 bases; unmatched junction bases: 15. The V gene's germline CDR1 is SQVTM and CDR2 ANQGSEA. This CDR3 is built from 16 residues. The CDR3 is CSLMPGTGGDRTEAFF. CDR3 DNA: TGCAGCCTCATGCCGGGGACAGGGGGCGATCGGACTGAAGCTTTCTTT.

The sample holds many counts of this clonotype. The rearrangement joins TRBV7-2 to TRBJ1-1; the D gene is possibly TRBD1 (6 bases). V was pared by 5 bases and J by 4 bases, with 14 bases between. From germline, CDR1 is SGHTA and CDR2 FQGNSA. The CDR3 loop spans 14 amino acids. The CDR3 loop reads CASSRDRWGTEAFF. The CDR3 bases are TGTGCCAGCAGCCGTGACAGGTGGGGCACTGAAGCTTTCTTT.

This clonotype was seen a few times. The V gene is TRBV12-3 or TRBV12-4, the J gene TRBJ2-2, with a weak D call TRBD1 (5 bases). V was shortened by 7 bases and J by 6 bases, with 18 bases between the two germline ends. The CDR3 loop spans 15 amino acids. CDR3 in DNA: TGTGCCAGCACCCCATCAGGGATTGGCGCCGGGGAGCTGTTTTTT. It specifies CASTPSGIGAGELFF.

This clonotype was seen repeatedly, ten times or more. The chain carries TRBV20-1 and TRBJ1-1; D remains unclear. V lost 0 bases to trimming and J lost 10 bases, with 15 bases between them. Germline CDR1 DFQATT, CDR2 SNEGSKA (reference sequence). CDR3 length equals 13 residues. CDR3 nucleotides: TGCAGTGCTAGAGATCCCCATAGGAAGGGAGCTTTCTTT. This translates into CSARDPHRKGAFF.

In its sample, this clonotype was seen many times. This chain uses TRBV15 with TRBJ1-3, with D tentatively TRBD1 (5 bases). This CDR3 comprises 15 residues. Looked up from germline, CDR1 is LNHNV and CDR2 is YYDKDF (reference sequence). Trimming shortened V by 0 bases and J by 1 base, and 7 bases separated the two germline ends. CDR3 coding DNA: TGTGCCACCAGCAGAGATGGGACGTCTGGAAACACCATATATTTT. This codes for CATSRDGTSGNTIYF.

The sample holds a few counts of this clonotype. The chain is built from TRBV4-1 and TRBJ1-1, with a possible D match to TRBD1 (5 bases). Germline V lookup: CDR1 MGHRA, CDR2 YSYEKL. The germline V and J ends were trimmed by 0 bases and 5 bases, with 25 bases remaining between them. The CDR3 is made up of 19 amino acids. CDR3 sequence reads: CASSQDRQLRLGENTEAFF. CDR3 nucleotides: TGCGCCAGCAGCCAAGATCGGCAGCTGCGTTTGGGGGAGAATACTGAAGCTTTCTTT.

In this sample, this clonotype turned up many times. V usage is TRBV7-2 and J usage is TRBJ2-7, with D possibly matching TRBD2 (6 bases). The CDR3 loop spans 14 amino acids. V lost 5 bases and J 5 bases, leaving 16 bases between the germline ends. Germline V gene lookup returns CDR1 SGHTA and CDR2 FQGNSA. The CDR3 reads CASSHEGRLHEQYF. Written as DNA, the CDR3 is TGTGCCAGCAGCCACGAGGGGAGGCTCCACGAGCAGTACTTC.

Ten or more counts support this clonotype. The rearrangement uses TRBV27 and TRBJ2-7; possibly TRBD1 for D (6 bases). This CDR3 region has 14 residues. CDR1 and CDR2 from the germline V gene are MNHEY and SMNVEV (reference sequence). V was trimmed by 6 bases and J by 0 bases, leaving 12 bases between them. The CDR3 loop reads CASRDRLLSYEQYF. In nucleotides, the CDR3 is TGTGCCAGCAGAGACAGGTTACTCTCCTACGAGCAGTACTTC.

This clonotype was recorded many times. The J gene is TRBJ1-2, the V gene TRBV5-6; 9 bases are shared with TRBD1. The CDR3 is 15 residues long. Germline V gene lookup returns CDR1 SGHDT and CDR2 YYEEEE. The trim removed 4 bases at V and 1 base at J, leaving 5 bases unmatched. The CDR3 reads CASSPGTGLNYGYTF. The CDR3 DNA reads as TGTGCCAGCAGCCCGGGGACAGGGCTTAACTATGGCTACACCTTC.

This clonotype was recorded at least ten times. This chain connects TRBV6-1 to TRBJ1-1; 7 positions match TRBD1. The V gene's germline CDR1 is MNHNS and CDR2 SASEGT. The ends lost 3 bases at V and 0 bases at J; junction bases unmatched: 4. The CDR3 has 15 residues. CDR3 in amino acids: CASSDMGQMNTEAFF. DNA for the CDR3: TGTGCCAGCAGTGATATGGGACAGATGAACACTGAAGCTTTCTTT.

This sequence joins TRBV20-1 and TRBJ1-1, with D hard to call. This CDR3 contains 12 residues. With 3 bases removed from V and 12 bases from J, the gap between germline ends came to 17 bases. Looked up from germline, CDR1 is DFQATT and CDR2 is SNEGSKA (reference sequence). CDR3: CSASPRSQTTFF. DNA for the CDR3: TGCAGTGCTAGCCCCCGTTCGCAGACAACTTTCTTT.

The CDR3 loop reads CASSLVGRSRGYGYTF. CDR3 sequence (DNA): TGTGCCAGCAGCTTAGTTGGAAGGTCCAGGGGTTATGGCTACACCTTC. V usage is TRBV7-8 and J usage is TRBJ1-2; TRBD1 might be the D (6 bases). Germline V gives CDR1 SGHVS, CDR2 FQNEAQ. The CDR3 runs 16 residues. V gave up 1 base and J gave up 5 bases, with 17 bases separating them.

This clonotype came up a few times. The chain links TRBV18 to TRBJ2-7; TRBD2 agrees at 9 bases. CDR3 length equals 14 residues. Germline V gene sequence: CDR1 KGHSH, CDR2 LQKENI. V lost 2 bases, J lost 6 bases, and 5 bases stayed unmatched. CDR3 residues: CASSPIAGVSEQYF. The CDR3 nucleotides are TGTGCCAGCTCACCAATAGCGGGAGTGAGCGAGCAGTACTTC.

This clonotype was observed at least ten times. As DNA, the CDR3 is TGCAGCCTCGGGGCGGGAGGAGAGACCCAGTACTTC. Its protein product is CSLGAGGETQYF. The V and J genes are TRBV29-1 and TRBJ2-5; 8 bases agree with TRBD2. With V trimmed by 8 bases and J by 4 bases, 6 bases remained unmatched. In germline, CDR1 is SQVTM, CDR2 ANQGSEA. The CDR3 is 12 amino acids. The complete variable domain, with remaining parts taken from reference TRBV29-1 and TRBJ2-5, reads SAVISQKPSRDICQRGTSLTIQCQVDSQVTMMFWYRQQPGQSLTLIATANQGSEATYESGFVIDKFPISRPNLTFSTLTVSNMSPEDSSIYLCSLGAGGETQYFGPGTRLLVL.

This clonotype was counted at least ten times. The chain uses TRBV7-8 and TRBJ2-5, with D maybe TRBD1 (5 bases). This CDR3 spans 13 amino acids. CDR1 and CDR2 from the germline V gene are SGHVS and FQNEAQ. Between the trimmed V and J ends, which lost 5 bases and 1 base, there was a span of 8 bases. The CDR3 spells CASSKGLQETQYF. Written as DNA, the CDR3 is TGTGCCAGCAGCAAGGGGCTCCAAGAGACCCAGTACTTC.

At least ten counts were recorded for this clonotype. The chain carries TRBV6-1 and TRBJ2-7; 7 nucleotides align to TRBD1. The length of the CDR3 is 14 residues. Germline V gives CDR1 MNHNS, CDR2 SASEGT. V shed 7 bases, J shed 0 bases, and the junction held 6 bases outside the gene matches. CDR3 residues: CASKPQGPSYEQYF. The CDR3 region has the DNA TGTGCCAGCAAGCCACAGGGGCCCTCCTACGAGCAGTACTTC.

In its sample, this clonotype was seen many times. The chain combines TRBV12-3 or TRBV12-4 with TRBJ2-4; the D is unclear. The CDR3 loop spans 16 amino acids. V lost 6 bases and J 4 bases, leaving 19 bases between the germline ends. Written as DNA, the CDR3 is TGTGCCAGCAGCTCTCTTGGTGGCCTGGGGAAAAACATTCAGTACTTC. It yields the protein CASSSLGGLGKNIQYF.